These T cell receptor beta chains were read from a single sample in a study of T cells in Graves' hyperthyroidism and ophthalmopathy. TCRdb reanalysed the multiplex PCR reads using MiXCR and keeps one entry per CDR3 protein. In the table there are some 550,000 distinct CDR3 sequences, 20% of which are singletons. Sequenced material: blood. The receptor source for this set is a man younger than 35 with Graves' hyperthyroidism. CDR3s include the opening cysteine and the closing phenylalanine or tryptophan. Each record gives: V gene, D gene, J gene, clone size, CDR3 DNA, CDR3 protein. A D gene is named only where the DNA matches it firmly. Rows may omit the clone size; those that give it use once, few, many or a size class.

V gene: TRBV28; D gene: .; J gene: TRBJ1-5; clone size: many; CDR3 DNA: TGTGCCAGCAGTTTGGGACGTAATCGGCCCCAGCATTTT; CDR3 protein: CASSLGRNRPQHF
V gene: TRBV28; D gene: .; J gene: TRBJ2-6; clone size: many; CDR3 DNA: TGTGCCACCACTGTGGGGGCCAACGTCCTGACTTTC; CDR3 protein: CATTVGANVLTF
V gene: TRBV7-2; D gene: .; J gene: TRBJ2-7; clone size: few; CDR3 DNA: TGTGCCAGCAGCTTAGTGTCTGCAGCTCCCGAGCAGTACTTC; CDR3 protein: CASSLVSAAPEQYF
V gene: TRBV7-9; D gene: .; J gene: TRBJ1-2; clone size: many; CDR3 DNA: TGTGCCAGCAGCTTAGCAGGGTTTGATGGCTACACCTTC; CDR3 protein: CASSLAGFDGYTF
V gene: TRBV20-1; D gene: TRBD1; J gene: TRBJ1-1; clone size: many; CDR3 DNA: TGCAGTGCTAGAGATTTTATCACTCAGACAGGGGATGACACTGAAGCTTTCTTT; CDR3 protein: CSARDFITQTGDDTEAFF
V gene: TRBV12-3/TRBV12-4; D gene: TRBD1; J gene: TRBJ1-1; clone size: many; CDR3 DNA: TGTGCCAGCAGTGATTATGGACAGGCTCGAACAGCTTTCTTT; CDR3 protein: CASSDYGQARTAFF
V gene: TRBV5-1; D gene: .; J gene: TRBJ2-7; clone size: .; CDR3 DNA: TGCGCCAGCAGCTCTGGGGACGACCTCTACGAGCAGTACTTC; CDR3 protein: CASSSGDDLYEQYF
V gene: TRBV28; D gene: .; J gene: TRBJ2-5; clone size: once; CDR3 DNA: TGTGCCAGCAGGAAGACCGGAGGGGCCCGGGAGACCCAGTACTTC; CDR3 protein: CASRKTGGARETQYF
V gene: TRBV4-1; D gene: .; J gene: TRBJ2-7; clone size: many; CDR3 DNA: TGCGCCAGCAGCCAAAGACAGTCCGGGGATCTCGAGCAGTACTTC; CDR3 protein: CASSQRQSGDLEQYF
V gene: TRBV2; D gene: .; J gene: TRBJ2-3; clone size: few; CDR3 DNA: TGTGCCAGCATCACCGGGTTCGGCACAGATACGCAGTATTTT; CDR3 protein: CASITGFGTDTQYF
V gene: TRBV30; D gene: .; J gene: TRBJ1-6; clone size: few; CDR3 DNA: TGTGCCTGGAGTCGCCCAGGGGACTCACCCCTCCACTTT; CDR3 protein: CAWSRPGDSPLHF
V gene: TRBV7-2; D gene: .; J gene: TRBJ2-7; clone size: many; CDR3 DNA: TGTGCCAGCAGCTTAACCCCGAACCGTCCCTCCGAGCAGTACTTC; CDR3 protein: CASSLTPNRPSEQYF
V gene: TRBV9; D gene: .; J gene: TRBJ1-6; clone size: many; CDR3 DNA: TGTGCCAGCAGCGTAGTAGGGGCATATGGCTCACCCCTCCACTTT; CDR3 protein: CASSVVGAYGSPLHF
V gene: TRBV19; D gene: .; J gene: TRBJ2-7; clone size: .; CDR3 DNA: TGTGCCAGTAGTATCCGGGTCGGAGAGTCCTACGAGCAGTACTTC; CDR3 protein: CASSIRVGESYEQYF
V gene: TRBV7-2; D gene: TRBD1; J gene: TRBJ2-7; clone size: many; CDR3 DNA: TGTGCCAGCAGCCCCCGACAGGGGAATTACGAGCAGTACTTC; CDR3 protein: CASSPRQGNYEQYF
V gene: TRBV20-1; D gene: TRBD2; J gene: TRBJ2-4; clone size: many; CDR3 DNA: TGCAGTGCTAGAGATCTGACTAGCTCGTCCGCGATTGACGACATTCAGTACTTC; CDR3 protein: CSARDLTSSSAIDDIQYF
V gene: TRBV12-3/TRBV12-4; D gene: .; J gene: TRBJ2-4; clone size: many; CDR3 DNA: TGTGCCAGCAGTCCCTTCGAAAACATTCAGTACTTC; CDR3 protein: CASSPFENIQYF
V gene: TRBV5-1; D gene: .; J gene: TRBJ2-7; clone size: many; CDR3 DNA: TGCGCCAGCAGAGAGGGGCACGAGCAGTACTTC; CDR3 protein: CASREGHEQYF
V gene: TRBV12-3/TRBV12-4; D gene: .; J gene: TRBJ1-2; clone size: many; CDR3 DNA: TGTGCCAGCAGTTTAGGGCAGCTCAACTATGGCTACACCTTC; CDR3 protein: CASSLGQLNYGYTF
V gene: TRBV7-9; D gene: .; J gene: TRBJ2-7; clone size: .; CDR3 DNA: TGTGCCAGCAGCTTATCGACCCGAACTGACGAGCAGTACTTC; CDR3 protein: CASSLSTRTDEQYF
V gene: TRBV5-1; D gene: .; J gene: TRBJ2-2; clone size: many; CDR3 DNA: TGCGCCTCCCGAGGGGGGGCCACCGGGGAGCTGTTTTTT; CDR3 protein: CASRGGATGELFF
V gene: TRBV28; D gene: TRBD2; J gene: TRBJ2-5; clone size: many; CDR3 DNA: TGTGCCAGCAGGAGTAGCGGGGGGGACCAAGAGACCCAGTACTTC; CDR3 protein: CASRSSGGDQETQYF
V gene: TRBV5-1; D gene: TRBD1; J gene: TRBJ2-7; clone size: many; CDR3 DNA: TGCGCCAGCAGAAAGGCAGGGGGTGGGCTCGAGCAGTACTTC; CDR3 protein: CASRKAGGGLEQYF
V gene: TRBV20-1; D gene: TRBD1; J gene: TRBJ1-2; clone size: .; CDR3 DNA: TGCAGTGCTAGGAAGGGGTTGACAGGGACTGGCTACACCTTC; CDR3 protein: CSARKGLTGTGYTF
V gene: TRBV30; D gene: .; J gene: TRBJ2-7; clone size: few; CDR3 DNA: TGTGCCTGGAGCTCCGGGAACCCTTACGAGCAGTACTTC; CDR3 protein: CAWSSGNPYEQYF
V gene: TRBV3-1; D gene: .; J gene: TRBJ1-1; clone size: many; CDR3 DNA: TGTGCCAGCAGCCCTGGCATACCGGGACCATCGACGAGGACTGAAGCTTTCTTT; CDR3 protein: CASSPGIPGPSTRTEAFF
V gene: TRBV27; D gene: .; J gene: TRBJ1-5; clone size: few; CDR3 DNA: TGTGCCAGCAGTCCTCTCTTGACGCTTAGCAATCAGCCCCAGCATTTT; CDR3 protein: CASSPLLTLSNQPQHF
V gene: TRBV30; D gene: .; J gene: TRBJ1-1; clone size: few; CDR3 DNA: TGTGCCTGGAGTCCAGGACACTGGGGCGGTCTTGCCACTGAAGCTTTCTTT; CDR3 protein: CAWSPGHWGGLATEAFF
V gene: TRBV7-2; D gene: .; J gene: TRBJ2-7; clone size: .; CDR3 DNA: TGTGCCAGCAGCCACGCTTCCTACGAGCAGTACTTC; CDR3 protein: CASSHASYEQYF
V gene: TRBV28; D gene: .; J gene: TRBJ1-6; clone size: few; CDR3 DNA: TGTGCCAGCAGTTTCGCGGGCACCTATAATTCACCCCTCCACTTT; CDR3 protein: CASSFAGTYNSPLHF
V gene: TRBV15; D gene: TRBD1; J gene: TRBJ2-7; clone size: .; CDR3 DNA: TGTGCCACCAGCAGCCGGACAGGGGCATCCAGCGAGCAGTACTTC; CDR3 protein: CATSSRTGASSEQYF